These 20 T cell receptor beta chains share one sample of origin, sequenced in a study of molecular identifiers for immune sequencing clone quantification. MiXCR was run by TCRdb on the PCR reads, yielding one entry per CDR3 protein. The sample includes more than 250,000 distinct CDR3 sequences, 20% to 25% of them seen just once. Sequenced material: naive CD8+ T cells from blood, with Jurkat cell RNA spiked in. As to subset: FACS-sorted CD8+CD4-CCR7+CD45RA+ naive T cells. The receptors originated from a human donor in good health. Some libraries in this study had Jurkat cell RNA spiked in.

Worth noting for this clonotype: This may stem from a read error, because a much larger clone lies one nucleotide away. The CDR3 region is CASARGYQETQYF. The CDR3 region has the DNA TGTGCCAGCGCACGGGGGTACCAAGAGACCCAGTACTTC. J is TRBJ2-5 and V is TRBV27, with D possibly matching TRBD2 (6 bases). This CDR3 has 13 residues. Per germline, CDR1 MNHEY and CDR2 SMNVEV (reference sequence). V gave up 8 bases and J gave up 0 bases, with 10 bases separating them.

Notes on this clonotype: This may be a read error, as it is one base from a much larger clone. The chain employs TRBV20-1 and TRBJ2-3; possibly TRBD1 or TRBD2 for D (5 bases each). The CDR3 consists of 14 residues. The germline gives CDR1 DFQATT, CDR2 SNEGSKA (reference sequence). V lost 7 bases, J lost 5 bases, and 19 bases lay in between. CDR3 loop: CSVSGGVGGDTQYF. The CDR3 DNA is TGCAGTGTTAGTGGGGGTGTAGGTGGAGATACGCAGTATTTT.

This clonotype was picked up many times. The gene calls are TRBV6-4 and TRBJ1-1; no firm D call. Germline CDR1 and CDR2: MRHNA and SNTAGT. V lost 0 bases and J 1 base, leaving 6 bases between the germline ends. The CDR3 contains 14 residues. The CDR3 sequence: CASSDSNKNTEAFF. The CDR3 nucleotides are TGTGCCAGCAGTGACTCGAACAAGAACACTGAAGCTTTCTTT.

In the case of this clonotype: Given a much more abundant clone one base away, this may be a read error. The chain employs TRBV9 and TRBJ2-4; no clear D gene. Trimming pared 4 bases from V and 9 bases from J, leaving 17 bases between. Germline V lookup: CDR1 SGDLS, CDR2 YYNGEE. The CDR3 is made up of 14 amino acids. The CDR3 nucleotides read TGTGCCAGCAGCAAACCGGCCGTGACAAGCATTCAGTACTTC. It encodes CASSKPAVTSIQYF.

The chain uses TRBV10-3 and TRBJ1-5; maybe TRBD1 (5 bases). CDR1 ENHRY and CDR2 SYGVKD come from the germline V gene. The CDR3 is 12 residues long. Trimming shortened V by 8 bases and J by 8 bases, and 13 bases separated the two germline ends. The CDR3 sequence: CAIGGGLEPQHF. As DNA, the CDR3 is TGTGCCATCGGGGGGGGTCTGGAGCCCCAGCATTTT.

CDR3 sequence (DNA): TGTGCCAGCAGCTTAGATCTCGTTGCCGACACCGGGGAGCTGTTTTTT. It is translated as CASSLDLVADTGELFF. This chain connects TRBV11-2 to TRBJ2-2; D ambiguous. The CDR3 is made up of 16 amino acids. V was clipped by 0 bases and J by 3 bases, with 11 bases between them. CDR1 and CDR2 (germline): SGHAT, FQNNGV.

There are many counts of this clonotype. V gene TRBV2 combines with J gene TRBJ1-6, with a tentative D call TRBD1 (5 bases). Germline V gene data show CDR1 as SNHLY and CDR2 as FYNNEI. V lost 1 base to trimming and J lost 12 bases, with 22 bases between them. CDR3 length equals 17 residues. The DNA of the CDR3 is TGTGCCAGCAGTGAAGAGTCTGGGGCAGCCTTATCCTTACCCCTCCACTTT. This sequence encodes CASSEESGAALSLPLHF.

The rearrangement uses TRBV11-2 and TRBJ2-3; 10 bases map to TRBD2. This CDR3 is 16 amino acids long. Germline-derived CDR1 and CDR2 are SGHAT and FQNNGV. V lost 5 bases to trimming and J lost 3 bases; unmatched junction nucleotides: 8. The CDR3 DNA is TGTGCCAGCAGCCCCCGGGGTAGCGGGGGGACAGATACGCAGTATTTT. It codes for CASSPRGSGGTDTQYF.

On this clonotype itself: A single base separates this from a much larger clone, so it may be a read error. J is TRBJ1-6 and V is TRBV6-6, with D tentatively TRBD1 (5 bases). From germline, CDR1 is MNHNY and CDR2 SVGAGI (reference sequence). This CDR3 has 16 residues. Between the trimmed V and J ends, which lost 4 bases and 4 bases, there was a span of 14 bases. CDR3 loop: CASSCPTGEYNSPLHF. The CDR3 nucleotides read TGTGCCAGCAGTTGCCCCACGGGGGAGTATAATTCACCCCTCCACTTT.

The table lists this clonotype with a few counts. The chain combines TRBV13 with TRBJ2-5; 11 bases are a match to TRBD2. The germline V gene encodes CDR1 PRHDT and CDR2 FYEKMQ (reference sequence). The CDR3 consists of 16 residues. V gave up 4 bases and J gave up 1 base; unmatched junction bases: 5. CDR3: CASSSLAGGAQETQYF. CDR3 coding DNA: TGTGCCAGCAGCTCCCTAGCGGGGGGCGCCCAAGAGACCCAGTACTTC.

This clonotype was seen repeatedly, ten times or more. One junction end does not reproduce the germline sequence, and a read error may be involved. The chain is built from TRBV7-2 and TRBJ2-5; 11 bases agree with TRBD1. Germline CDR1 reads SGHTA; CDR2 reads FQGNSA. The CDR3 consists of 12 residues. The CDR3 nucleotides are TGTGCCAGCAGCGCCCGGCCGGGACAGGGGGAATTC. Its translation is CASSARPGQGEF.

This clonotype was found many times. The genes are TRBV12-3 or TRBV12-4 and TRBJ1-5; D uncertain. The V gene lost 6 bases and the J gene lost 7 bases, with 10 bases spanning the gap. This CDR3 spans 12 amino acids. In DNA, the CDR3 is TGTGCCAGCAGCCATCCCGGACAGCCCCAGCATTTT. It codes for CASSHPGQPQHF.

This clonotype was picked up a small number of times. J is TRBJ2-2 and V is TRBV6-2 or TRBV6-3, with D possibly being TRBD1 (6 bases). Germline CDR1 and CDR2: MNHEY and SVGEGT. The CDR3 has 15 residues. V was trimmed by 2 bases and J by 3 bases, leaving 10 bases between them. As DNA, the CDR3 is TGTGCCAGCAGTTACGGGACATCCGACACCGGGGAGCTGTTTTTT. It encodes CASSYGTSDTGELFF.

Regarding this clonotype: A much larger clone is a single base away; this may be a read error. The J gene is TRBJ2-7, the V gene TRBV6-5; D not certain. There are 13 residues in the CDR3. Germline V lookup: CDR1 MNHEY, CDR2 SVGAGI. The CDR3 nucleotides read TGTGGCAGCAGTCACAGTTCGAGTTACGAGCAGTACTTC. This gives the protein CGSSHSSSYEQYF.

This clonotype was seen a single time. A much bigger clone sits one base away, suggesting this may be a read error. This chain joins TRBV20-1 and TRBJ2-7; tentative D call: TRBD1 (5 bases). CDR3 size: 15 residues. Per germline, CDR1 DFQATT and CDR2 SNEGSKA (reference sequence). The V end lost 0 bases, the J end lost 3 bases, and 15 bases lay between the germline ends. CDR3 sequence: CSARDARASLYEQYF. CDR3 sequence (DNA): TGCAGTGCTAGAGATGCCAGGGCTAGTCTCTACGAGCAGTACTTC.

Many counts were recorded for this clonotype. The J gene is TRBJ2-5, the V gene TRBV28; 9 nucleotides agree with TRBD1. The CDR3 covers 14 residues. Looked up from germline, CDR1 is MDHEN and CDR2 is SYDVKM. The J segment lost 5 bases and the V segment lost 4 bases, leaving 5 bases of the junction unmatched. CDR3 bases: TGTGCCAGCAGTTCCTGGACAGGGGAGGAGACCCAGTACTTC. It specifies CASSSWTGEETQYF.

The chain links TRBV4-3 to TRBJ2-3, with TRBD2 matching over 13 bases. V shed 4 bases and J 3 bases; nucleotides not matched to a gene: 10. Germline assignment: CDR1 LGHNA and CDR2 YSLEER. This CDR3 is built from 18 residues. The CDR3 spells CASSPWTSGRISTDTQYF. CDR3 coding DNA: TGCGCCAGCAGCCCATGGACTAGCGGGAGAATTTCGACAGATACGCAGTATTTT.

This clonotype was counted ten times or more. The V call is TRBV5-4, the J call TRBJ1-2; D call uncertain. There are 12 residues in the CDR3. Germline V gene sequence: CDR1 SGHNT, CDR2 YYREEE (reference sequence). V was shortened by 6 bases and J by 2 bases, with 8 bases between the two germline ends. Here the CDR3 reads CASNQDNYGYTF. The CDR3 DNA reads TGTGCCAGCAACCAAGACAACTATGGCTACACCTTC.

This clonotype was counted ten times or more. V usage is TRBV6-6 and J usage is TRBJ1-1, with a possible D match to TRBD1 (6 bases). Germline CDR1 is MNHNY and CDR2 is SVGAGI (reference sequence). V lost 5 bases and J lost 4, with 11 bases in between. This CDR3 contains 13 residues. CDR3 sequence: CASSPPGATEAFF. CDR3 nucleotides: TGTGCCAGCAGTCCCCCGGGGGCCACTGAAGCTTTCTTT.

The V gene is TRBV12-3 or TRBV12-4, the J gene TRBJ2-3; 15 bases align to TRBD2. This CDR3 spans 21 amino acids. V dropped 6 bases and J dropped 4; count of bases not matched to a gene: 20. CDR3 sequence: CASREAGTSGRIGRRADTQYF. The CDR3 region has the DNA TGTGCCAGCAGAGAAGCTGGGACTAGCGGGAGGATTGGCCGCCGAGCAGATACGCAGTATTTT.